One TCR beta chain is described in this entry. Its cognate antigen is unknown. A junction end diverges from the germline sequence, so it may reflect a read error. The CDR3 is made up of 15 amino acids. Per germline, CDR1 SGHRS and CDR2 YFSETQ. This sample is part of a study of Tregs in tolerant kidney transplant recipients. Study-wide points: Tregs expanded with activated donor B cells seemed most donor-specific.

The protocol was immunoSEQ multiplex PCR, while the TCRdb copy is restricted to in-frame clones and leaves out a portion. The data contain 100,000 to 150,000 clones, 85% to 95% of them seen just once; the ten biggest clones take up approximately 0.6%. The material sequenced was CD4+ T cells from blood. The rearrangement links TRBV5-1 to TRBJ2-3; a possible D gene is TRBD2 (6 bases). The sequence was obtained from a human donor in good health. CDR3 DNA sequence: TGCGCCAGCACCTTGAATGGCGGGGGCACAGATACGCAGTATTTT. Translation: CASTLNGGGTDTQYF.